The entry below gives a single T cell receptor (beta chain) sequence along with its context. No antigen is known for it. CDR3 size: 18 residues. V was clipped by 3 bases and J by 1 base; unmatched bases: 13. Per the germline V gene, CDR1 is LNHDA and CDR2 is SQIVND (reference sequence). PCR employed 60 Vbeta and 13 Jbeta primers. Data came from immunoSEQ multiplex PCR; TCRdb stores just in-frame clones and leaves some out. The sample consists of approximately 160,000 clones, over 75% of them appearing once. The data originate from a study of cytomegalovirus exposure and HLA in healthy donors. Whole-study findings and limits: Most TCR sequences were seen very rarely across donors, but some public TCRs occurred in many.

The chain is built from TRBV19 and TRBJ2-7; 9 positions match TRBD1. The clonotype originates from a woman in her fifties or sixties in good health and CMV-seropositive. The source material was PBMCs. Written as DNA, the CDR3 is TGTGCCAGTAGTATCCGTGGGGTAATGGGACAGGGTTCCTACGAGCAGTACTTC. Its protein is CASSIRGVMGQGSYEQYF.